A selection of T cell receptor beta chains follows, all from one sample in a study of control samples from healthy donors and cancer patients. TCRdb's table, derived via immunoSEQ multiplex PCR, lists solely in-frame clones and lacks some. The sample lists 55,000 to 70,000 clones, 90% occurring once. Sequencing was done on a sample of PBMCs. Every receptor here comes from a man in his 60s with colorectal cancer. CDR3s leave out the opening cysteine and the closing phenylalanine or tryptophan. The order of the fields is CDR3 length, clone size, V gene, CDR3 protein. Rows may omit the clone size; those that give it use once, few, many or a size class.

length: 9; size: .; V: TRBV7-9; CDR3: ASSSIYEQY
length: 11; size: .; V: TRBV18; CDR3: ASSPGSGHEQY
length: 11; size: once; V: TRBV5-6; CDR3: ASSPGPPGEQF
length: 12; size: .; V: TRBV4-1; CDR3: ASSGGQGWHEQY
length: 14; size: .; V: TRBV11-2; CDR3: ASSNPRGDFGEKLF
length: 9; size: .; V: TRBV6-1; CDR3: ASSEVGGKY
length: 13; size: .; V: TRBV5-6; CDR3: ASSVRTGMNTEAF
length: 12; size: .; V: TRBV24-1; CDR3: ATSLYRQWETQY
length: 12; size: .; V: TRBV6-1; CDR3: ASSEGPANYGHT
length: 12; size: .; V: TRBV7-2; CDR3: ASSLVRPSYGYT
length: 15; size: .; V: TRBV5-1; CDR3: ASSLAGQGPLNTEAF
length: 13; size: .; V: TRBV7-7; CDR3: ASSQGQGGQETQY
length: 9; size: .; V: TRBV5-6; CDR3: ASSLTGALH
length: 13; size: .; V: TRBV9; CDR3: ASTSSGESYNEQF
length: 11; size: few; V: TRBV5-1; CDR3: ASSLDRNQPQH
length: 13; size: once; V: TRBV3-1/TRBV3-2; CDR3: ASSSTGGRFYGYT
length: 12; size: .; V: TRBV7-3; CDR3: ASRADRFQETQY
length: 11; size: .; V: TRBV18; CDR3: ASSPRTINEQF
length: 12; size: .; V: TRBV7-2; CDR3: ASSLFSSSYEQY
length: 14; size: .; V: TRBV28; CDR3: ASSKVPRGGQETQY
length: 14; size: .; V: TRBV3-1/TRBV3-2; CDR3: ASSQIASGGAGTQY
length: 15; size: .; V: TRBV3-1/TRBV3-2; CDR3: ASTQAGGERLQETQY
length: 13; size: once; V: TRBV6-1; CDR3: ASSDLGPPGGEAF
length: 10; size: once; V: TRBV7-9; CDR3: ASSPLANEQF
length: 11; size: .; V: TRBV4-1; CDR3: ASSVVGYQPQH
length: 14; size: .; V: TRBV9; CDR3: ASSVEGGPGANVLT
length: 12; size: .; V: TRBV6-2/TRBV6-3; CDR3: ASSLDSRNQPQH
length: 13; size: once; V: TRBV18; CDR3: ASSPGSGGDYGYT
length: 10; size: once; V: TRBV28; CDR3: ASRRRGYEQY
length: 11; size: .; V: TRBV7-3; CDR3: ASSLNGGTLSF
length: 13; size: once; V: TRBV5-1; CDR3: ASSRAGPSYNEQF
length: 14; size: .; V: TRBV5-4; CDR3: ASSSRGGGGTDTQY
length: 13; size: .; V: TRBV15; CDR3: ATSRVGGPTDTQY
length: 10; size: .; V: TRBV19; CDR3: ASSIGGNEQF
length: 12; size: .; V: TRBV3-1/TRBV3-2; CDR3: ASSRSGGAGGYT
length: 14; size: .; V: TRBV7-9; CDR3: ASSDRDRGHQETQY
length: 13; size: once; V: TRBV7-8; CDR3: ASRLLIQNTGELF
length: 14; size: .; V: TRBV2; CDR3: ASSRIAGGPGNEQF
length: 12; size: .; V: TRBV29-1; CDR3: SVAGQGRRYEQY
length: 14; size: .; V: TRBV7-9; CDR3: ASSPRGQGHTGELF
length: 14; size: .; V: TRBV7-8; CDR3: ASSPVGQGAAYEQY
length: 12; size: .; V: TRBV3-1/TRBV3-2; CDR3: ASSPRQGRGGYT
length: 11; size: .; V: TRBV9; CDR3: ASRGDRNYGYT
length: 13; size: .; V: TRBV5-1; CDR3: ASSLVGAVGDTQY
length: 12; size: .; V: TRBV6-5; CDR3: ASSTRRSGNTIY
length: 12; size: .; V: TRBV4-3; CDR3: ASSQGGVKGEQY
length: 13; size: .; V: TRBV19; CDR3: ASSAPGVRAYGYT
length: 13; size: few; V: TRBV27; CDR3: ASSAGGAMNTEAF